Below, one T cell receptor (beta chain) is given with its context. As processed by the authors: By means of reference gene primer amplification, nucleated cell counts were estimated. The data were produced by immunoSEQ multiplex PCR, yet TCRdb's version contains in-frame clones alone and is incomplete. V, J and clone size are taken as reported in that table, and D and trimming were inferred from the DNA itself. This table has about 55,000 clones, roughly four fifths appearing once. This specimen belongs to a study of blood T cell repertoires in COVID-19. The wider study: From the United States, Italy and Spain came samples of acute and convalescent COVID-19. PBMCs, B-cell-depleted T cells, or T cells were the source of the cDNA or gDNA that made up the material.

This CDR3 region has 13 residues. Germline V gene data show CDR1 as SNHLY and CDR2 as FYNNEI. V lost 5 bases, J lost 4 bases, and 4 bases stayed unmatched. The TCR was taken from an older woman with acute or convalescent COVID-19. Sequenced sample: peripheral blood. The chain carries TRBV2 and TRBJ2-5; 7 positions match TRBD2. As DNA, the CDR3 is TGTGCCAGCAGTCGGGGACTATTAGAGACCCAGTACTTC. It specifies CASSRGLLETQYF.